These T cell receptor beta chains were read from a single sample in a study of shared clonotypes between healthy human individuals. Profiling relied on immunoSEQ multiplex PCR, and the TCRdb table lists in-frame clones only, not all of them. The table has roughly 2,000,000 clones, about 95% seen once; the top ten hold around 1.2%. Source material: naive CD8+ T cells sorted from blood. The receptor set was obtained from a man aged 18 to 30 in good health. Both conserved end residues are part of each CDR3. A D gene is named only where the DNA matches it firmly. The size of a clone is reported for some rows only, either as once, few or many, or as a class for expanded clones.

DNA: TGTGCCAGCAGCGTAGGGACAGGGGGCAGGAATGAGCAGTTCTTC
CDR3: CASSVGTGGRNEQFF
V: TRBV9
size: .
J: TRBJ2-1
D: TRBD1

DNA: TGTGCCAGCGGTGTTGGGACCCAGTACTTC
CDR3: CASGVGTQYF
V: TRBV6-5
size: .
J: TRBJ2-5
D: .

DNA: TGCGCCAGCAGCCAAGTGACTAGCGGAGGTTACGAGCAGTACTTC
CDR3: CASSQVTSGGYEQYF
V: TRBV4-1
size: .
J: TRBJ2-7
D: TRBD2

DNA: TGTGCCAGCAGTTCATTAAAGGGGTCCGAGCAGTACTTC
CDR3: CASSSLKGSEQYF
V: TRBV27
size: .
J: TRBJ2-7
D: .

DNA: TGTGCCAGCGCCGTGGCGGGGGCCTACGAGCAGTACTTC
CDR3: CASAVAGAYEQYF
V: TRBV7-6
size: .
J: TRBJ2-7
D: TRBD2

DNA: TGTGCCAGTAGTCTTGGCGGGAGTACCCAAGAGACCCAGTACTTC
CDR3: CASSLGGSTQETQYF
V: TRBV19
size: .
J: TRBJ2-5
D: TRBD2

DNA: TGTGCCAGCAGCTTAGCGGAAACTAGCGGGAGGCTCGGGGAGCTGTTTTTT
CDR3: CASSLAETSGRLGELFF
V: TRBV7-8
size: .
J: TRBJ2-2
D: TRBD2

DNA: TGTGCCAGCAGCCGACTCGGGACAGGCACGGTCGAGCAGTACTTC
CDR3: CASSRLGTGTVEQYF
V: TRBV11-2
size: .
J: TRBJ2-7
D: TRBD1

DNA: TGTGCCAGCAGCGTCGGCGTTCGAGGCTACGAGCAGTACTTC
CDR3: CASSVGVRGYEQYF
V: TRBV9
size: .
J: TRBJ2-7
D: .

DNA: TGTGCCAGCAGTCCTTTCGACAGATACAATCAGCCCCAGCATTTT
CDR3: CASSPFDRYNQPQHF
V: TRBV2
size: few
J: TRBJ1-5
D: .

DNA: TGTGCCAGTAGTCACGACAGGGAGTGGCCCACTGAAGCTTTCTTT
CDR3: CASSHDREWPTEAFF
V: TRBV19
size: .
J: TRBJ1-1
D: TRBD1

DNA: TGTGCCAGCGCATTCGGTTCTAACACTGAAGCTTTCTTT
CDR3: CASAFGSNTEAFF
V: TRBV2
size: .
J: TRBJ1-1
D: .

DNA: TGTGCCAGCAGCCCTATAGGGGGAACCGGGGAGCTGTTTTTT
CDR3: CASSPIGGTGELFF
V: TRBV6-5
size: .
J: TRBJ2-2
D: .

DNA: TGCGCCAGCAGCCAAGGTCTGACCGGGGAGCTGTTTTTT
CDR3: CASSQGLTGELFF
V: TRBV4-1
size: .
J: TRBJ2-2
D: .

DNA: TGTGCCAGCAGTTCCTTAGGACAGGGGCTCGAATATGGCTACACCTTC
CDR3: CASSSLGQGLEYGYTF
V: TRBV28
size: .
J: TRBJ1-2
D: TRBD1

DNA: TGTGCCAGCAGCTCGGGCAGTACCTACGAGCAGTACTTC
CDR3: CASSSGSTYEQYF
V: TRBV7-2
size: .
J: TRBJ2-7
D: .

DNA: TGTGCCAGCAGCTTAGGGCTAGCGGTGACAGGGCAGTACTTC
CDR3: CASSLGLAVTGQYF
V: TRBV13
size: .
J: TRBJ2-5
D: .

DNA: TGTGCCAGCAGCTTCTTGTACCAAGAGACCCAGTACTTC
CDR3: CASSFLYQETQYF
V: TRBV5-4
size: .
J: TRBJ2-5
D: .

DNA: TGTGCCAGTAGTATCGAGTTTACCTACGAGCAGTACTTC
CDR3: CASSIEFTYEQYF
V: TRBV19
size: .
J: TRBJ2-7
D: .

DNA: TGCGCCAGCAGCCAAGACCGAATCATTGTTGAAGGTGAAAAACTGTTTTTT
CDR3: CASSQDRIIVEGEKLFF
V: TRBV4-3
size: .
J: TRBJ1-4
D: .

DNA: TGTGCCAGCAGCTTAGAAGGACAGGGCAATCAGCCCCAGCATTTT
CDR3: CASSLEGQGNQPQHF
V: TRBV11-2
size: .
J: TRBJ1-5
D: TRBD1

DNA: TGTGCCAGCAGCCTAACAGGGGATGGGGGCACTGAAGCTTTCTTT
CDR3: CASSLTGDGGTEAFF
V: TRBV9
size: .
J: TRBJ1-1
D: TRBD1

DNA: TGTGCCAGCAGCTTAGCCCCCGGGCCCCTCACAGATACGCAGTATTTT
CDR3: CASSLAPGPLTDTQYF
V: TRBV11-2
size: .
J: TRBJ2-3
D: .

DNA: TGTGCCAGCAGTCTATTCACGACTAATGAAAAACTGTTTTTT
CDR3: CASSLFTTNEKLFF
V: TRBV28
size: .
J: TRBJ1-4
D: .

DNA: TGTGCCAGCAGTCCACGGTCTCGTCTCCAAGAGACCCAGTACTTC
CDR3: CASSPRSRLQETQYF
V: TRBV27
size: once
J: TRBJ2-5
D: .